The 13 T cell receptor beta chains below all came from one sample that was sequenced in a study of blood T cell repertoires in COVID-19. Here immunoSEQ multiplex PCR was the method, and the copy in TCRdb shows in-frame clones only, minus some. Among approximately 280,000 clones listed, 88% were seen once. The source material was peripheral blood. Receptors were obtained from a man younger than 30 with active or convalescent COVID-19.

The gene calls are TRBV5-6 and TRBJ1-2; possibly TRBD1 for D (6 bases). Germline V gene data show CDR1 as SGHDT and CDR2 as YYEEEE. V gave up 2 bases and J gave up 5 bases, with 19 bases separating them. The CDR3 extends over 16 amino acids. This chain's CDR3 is CASSFAGGQRRYGYTF. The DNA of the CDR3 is TGTGCCAGCAGCTTTGCAGGAGGACAGCGTCGTTATGGCTACACCTTC.

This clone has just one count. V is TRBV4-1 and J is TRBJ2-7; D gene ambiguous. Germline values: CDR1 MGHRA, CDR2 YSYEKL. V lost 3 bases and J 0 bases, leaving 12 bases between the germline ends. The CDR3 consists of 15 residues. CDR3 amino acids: CASSHPSRGSYEQYF. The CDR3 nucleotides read TGCGCCAGCAGCCACCCATCCCGAGGCTCCTACGAGCAGTACTTC.

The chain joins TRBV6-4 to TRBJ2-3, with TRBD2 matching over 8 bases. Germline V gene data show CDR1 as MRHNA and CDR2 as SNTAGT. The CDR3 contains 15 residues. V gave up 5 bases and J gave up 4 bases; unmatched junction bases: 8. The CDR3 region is CASSNTRGEADTQYF. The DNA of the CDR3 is TGTGCCAGCAGTAACACGCGGGGGGAGGCAGATACGCAGTATTTT.

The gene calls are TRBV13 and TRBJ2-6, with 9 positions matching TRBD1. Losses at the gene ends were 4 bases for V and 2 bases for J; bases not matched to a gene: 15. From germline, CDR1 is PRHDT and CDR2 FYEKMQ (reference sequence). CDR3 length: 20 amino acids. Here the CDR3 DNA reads TGTGCCAGCAGCTACCCGACGGAGGGGACAGGGCTCCCTGGGGCCAACGTCCTGACTTTC. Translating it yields CASSYPTEGTGLPGANVLTF.

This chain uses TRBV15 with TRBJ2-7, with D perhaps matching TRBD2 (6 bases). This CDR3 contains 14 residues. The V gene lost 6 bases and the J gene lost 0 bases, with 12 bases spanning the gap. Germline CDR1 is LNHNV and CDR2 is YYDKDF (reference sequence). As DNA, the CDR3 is TGTGCCACCAGTAGTAACGGGGGCTCCTACGAGCAGTACTTC. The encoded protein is CATSSNGGSYEQYF.

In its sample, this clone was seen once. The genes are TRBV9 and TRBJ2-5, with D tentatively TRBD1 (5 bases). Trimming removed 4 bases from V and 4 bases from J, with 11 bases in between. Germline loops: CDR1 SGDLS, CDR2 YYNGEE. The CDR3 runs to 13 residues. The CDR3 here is CASSRDSPETQYF. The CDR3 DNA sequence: TGTGCCAGCAGCCGAGACAGTCCAGAGACCCAGTACTTC. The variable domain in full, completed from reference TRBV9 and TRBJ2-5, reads DSGVTQTPKHLITATGQRVTLRCSPRSGDLSVYWYQQSLDQGLQFLIQYYNGEERAKGNILERFSAQQFPDLHSELNLSSLELGDSALYFCASSRDSPETQYFGPGTRLLVL.

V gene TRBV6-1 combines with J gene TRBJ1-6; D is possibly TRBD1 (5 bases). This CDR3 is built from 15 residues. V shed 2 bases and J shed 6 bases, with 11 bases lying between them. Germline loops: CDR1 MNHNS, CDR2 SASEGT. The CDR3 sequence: CASSEFRQGNSPLHF. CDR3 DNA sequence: TGTGCCAGCAGTGAATTTCGGCAGGGTAATTCACCCCTCCACTTT.

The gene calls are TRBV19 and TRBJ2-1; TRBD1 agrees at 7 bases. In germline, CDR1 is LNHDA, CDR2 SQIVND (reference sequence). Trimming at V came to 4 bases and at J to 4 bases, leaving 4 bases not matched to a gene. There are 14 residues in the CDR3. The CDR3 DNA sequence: TGTGCCAGTAGTACAAGGACAGGTTACAATGAGCAGTTCTTC. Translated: CASSTRTGYNEQFF. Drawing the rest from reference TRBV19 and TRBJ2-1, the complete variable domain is DGGITQSPKYLFRKEGQNVTLSCEQNLNHDAMYWYRQDPGQGLRLIYYSQIVNDFQKGDIAEGYSVSREKKESFPLTVTSAQKNPTAFYLCASSTRTGYNEQFFGPGTRLTVL.

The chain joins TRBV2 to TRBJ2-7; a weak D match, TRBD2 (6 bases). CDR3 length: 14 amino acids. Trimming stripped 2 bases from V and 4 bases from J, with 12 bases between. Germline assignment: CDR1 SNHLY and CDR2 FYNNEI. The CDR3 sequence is CASSETGVGYEQYF. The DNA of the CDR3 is TGTGCCAGCAGTGAAACGGGGGTTGGGTACGAGCAGTACTTC.

CDR3 nucleotides: TGTGCCAGCAGCTCGGACTACCAAAATGAGCAGTTCTTC. Protein sequence: CASSSDYQNEQFF. The chain uses TRBV7-2 and TRBJ2-1; D may be TRBD2 (6 bases). Trimming stripped 4 bases from V and 7 bases from J, with 11 bases between. The length of the CDR3 is 13 residues. The germline V gene encodes CDR1 SGHTA and CDR2 FQGNSA.

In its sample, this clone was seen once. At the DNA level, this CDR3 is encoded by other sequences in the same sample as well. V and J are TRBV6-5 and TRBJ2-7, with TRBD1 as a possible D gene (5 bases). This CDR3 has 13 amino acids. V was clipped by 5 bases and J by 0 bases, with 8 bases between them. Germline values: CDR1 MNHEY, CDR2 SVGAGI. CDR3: CASSQGSSYEQYF. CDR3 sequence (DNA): TGTGCCAGCAGTCAGGGAAGCTCCTACGAGCAGTACTTC.

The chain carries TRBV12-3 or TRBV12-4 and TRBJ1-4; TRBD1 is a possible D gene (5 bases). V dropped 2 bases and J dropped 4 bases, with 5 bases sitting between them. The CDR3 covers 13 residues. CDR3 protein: CASSLQGNEKLFF. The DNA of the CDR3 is TGTGCCAGCAGTTTACAGGGTAATGAAAAACTGTTTTTT.

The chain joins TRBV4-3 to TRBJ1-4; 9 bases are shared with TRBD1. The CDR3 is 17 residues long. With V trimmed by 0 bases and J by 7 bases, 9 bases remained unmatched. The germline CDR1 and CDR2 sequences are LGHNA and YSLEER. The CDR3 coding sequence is TGCGCCAGCAGCCAAGATGGCCAGGGGACAGGGAGTGAAAAACTGTTTTTT. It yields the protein CASSQDGQGTGSEKLFF.